This T cell receptor (beta chain) appears in the sequencing data of a study of control samples from healthy donors and cancer patients. This clone appeared once. The assay was immunoSEQ multiplex PCR, and TCRdb's table has in-frame clones only and misses some. Here the sample spans 150,000 to 200,000 clones, roughly 89% being singletons. V trimming: 6 bases; J trimming: 2 bases; junction bases outside the gene matches: 11. This CDR3 is built from 17 residues. The germline CDR1 and CDR2 sequences are MDHEN and SYDVKM. The source of this sequence is a woman in her fifties or sixties in good health. J is TRBJ2-3 and V is TRBV28; 10 bases map to TRBD2. The sample consisted of blood. CDR3 in DNA: TGTGCCAGCAGCCCAAGAGGACTAGCGGAGACCACAGATACGCAGTATTTT. It encodes CASSPRGLAETTDTQYF.